This record covers a single TCR beta chain. Its antigen is currently unknown. TCRdb re-derived calls from the 5' RACE reads in MiXCR, one entry per CDR3 protein. The data contain 400,000 to 550,000 distinct CDR3 sequences, about 20% of them singletons. The V end was cut by 4 bases, the J end by 0 bases, with 18 bases between. Germline CDR1 and CDR2: DFQATT and SNEGSKA (reference sequence). CDR3 length: 16 residues. This specimen comes from a study of identical twins. Notes on the study in general: Memory repertoires lacked the insertion deficit that abundant cord blood beta clonotypes showed.

The data were also submitted as part of a second study, on T cells expressing NK-cell markers. That work adds: Sorted CD3+CD56+NKG2C+, CD3+CD56+NKG2C- and CD3+CD56-NKG2C+ T cells supplied TCR beta repertoires. HCMV serostatus: most of the eight sequenced donors positive, one negative.

The material sequenced was CD4+ T cells sorted from blood. This TCR was sampled from a woman younger than 35 in good health. The rearrangement uses TRBV20-1 and TRBJ2-5; D remains ambiguous. CDR3: CSATPSAGRYQETQYF. CDR3 bases: TGCAGTGCTACCCCTTCGGCCGGACGGTACCAAGAGACCCAGTACTTC.